This is a list of T cell receptor beta chains from one sample in a study of siplizumab effects on memory and regulatory T cells. Clones were sequenced by immunoSEQ multiplex PCR, and TCRdb holds only the in-frame ones, with some missing. The sample has roughly 120,000 clones; less than 95% are singletons. Sequencing input: non-Treg CD4+ T cells sorted from blood. Receptors were obtained from a human donor in good health. Each CDR3 is given with its conserved first and last residue. The order of the fields is J gene, clone size, CDR3 length, D gene, V gene, CDR3 protein, CDR3 DNA. D genes are given only for firm matches. A row's size may be missing; if present it is once, few, many or a size class.

j_call: TRBJ1-5; clone_size: few; cdr3_length: 14; d_call: -; v_call: TRBV2; cdr3_aa: CASSEDRGNQPQHF; cdr3_nt: TGTGCCAGCAGTGAAGACAGGGGCAATCAGCCCCAGCATTTT
j_call: TRBJ1-5; clone_size: -; cdr3_length: 14; d_call: -; v_call: TRBV6-6; cdr3_aa: CASSSTDSNQPQHF; cdr3_nt: TGTGCCAGCAGTTCCACAGATAGCAATCAGCCCCAGCATTTT
j_call: TRBJ2-1; clone_size: -; cdr3_length: 17; d_call: -; v_call: TRBV25-1; cdr3_aa: CASSTPFGDEGYNEQFF; cdr3_nt: TGTGCCAGCAGTACACCCTTTGGGGACGAGGGGTACAATGAGCAGTTCTTC
j_call: TRBJ2-4; clone_size: -; cdr3_length: 15; d_call: -; v_call: TRBV19; cdr3_aa: CASRGTPIAKNIQYF; cdr3_nt: TGTGCCAGTAGGGGGACACCGATAGCCAAAAACATTCAGTACTTC
j_call: TRBJ1-5; clone_size: -; cdr3_length: 14; d_call: -; v_call: TRBV2; cdr3_aa: CASGKQGSNQPQHF; cdr3_nt: TGTGCCAGCGGGAAGCAGGGTAGCAATCAGCCCCAGCATTTT
j_call: TRBJ1-2; clone_size: -; cdr3_length: 14; d_call: TRBD1; v_call: TRBV10-3; cdr3_aa: CAALGTGLNYGYTF; cdr3_nt: TGTGCCGCTCTGGGGACAGGGTTAAACTATGGCTACACCTTC
j_call: TRBJ2-6; clone_size: -; cdr3_length: 14; d_call: -; v_call: TRBV6-6; cdr3_aa: CASSSVSGANVLTF; cdr3_nt: TGTGCCAGCAGTTCGGTCTCTGGGGCCAACGTCCTGACTTTC
j_call: TRBJ1-3; clone_size: -; cdr3_length: 14; d_call: -; v_call: TRBV5-6; cdr3_aa: CASSRTGNGNTIYF; cdr3_nt: TGTGCCAGCAGCCGAACAGGGAATGGAAACACCATATATTTT
j_call: TRBJ1-5; clone_size: -; cdr3_length: 16; d_call: -; v_call: TRBV5-1; cdr3_aa: CASSLDIRLYKQPQHF; cdr3_nt: TGCGCCAGCAGCTTGGACATTCGGTTGTATAAACAGCCCCAGCATTTT
j_call: TRBJ2-7; clone_size: -; cdr3_length: 16; d_call: -; v_call: TRBV27; cdr3_aa: CASSPLLAESSYEQYF; cdr3_nt: TGTGCCAGCAGTCCACTATTAGCGGAGAGCTCCTACGAGCAGTACTTC
j_call: TRBJ1-2; clone_size: -; cdr3_length: 16; d_call: -; v_call: TRBV18; cdr3_aa: CASSPVAIDSIYGYTF; cdr3_nt: TGTGCCAGCTCACCAGTCGCCATTGACAGTATTTATGGCTACACCTTC
j_call: TRBJ1-1; clone_size: few; cdr3_length: 13; d_call: -; v_call: TRBV4-1; cdr3_aa: CASSLTGITEAFF; cdr3_nt: TGCGCCAGCAGCCTAACGGGGATCACTGAAGCTTTCTTT
j_call: TRBJ1-1; clone_size: -; cdr3_length: 13; d_call: -; v_call: TRBV9; cdr3_aa: CASSVAQGTEAFF; cdr3_nt: TGTGCCAGCAGCGTAGCACAGGGCACTGAAGCTTTCTTT
j_call: TRBJ2-7; clone_size: -; cdr3_length: 14; d_call: -; v_call: TRBV7-9; cdr3_aa: CASSFWPGSYEQYF; cdr3_nt: TGTGCCAGCAGCTTTTGGCCAGGATCCTACGAGCAGTACTTC
j_call: TRBJ1-6; clone_size: few; cdr3_length: 15; d_call: -; v_call: TRBV10-3; cdr3_aa: CAIRRGGDMNSPLHF; cdr3_nt: TGTGCCATCCGGAGGGGTGGGGACATGAATTCACCCCTCCACTTT
j_call: TRBJ2-7; clone_size: -; cdr3_length: 13; d_call: -; v_call: TRBV4-1; cdr3_aa: CASSQGLNYEQYF; cdr3_nt: TGCGCCAGCAGCCAAGGGTTAAACTACGAGCAGTACTTC
j_call: TRBJ2-1; clone_size: -; cdr3_length: 16; d_call: TRBD1; v_call: TRBV27; cdr3_aa: CASSFVGDRGLNEQFF; cdr3_nt: TGTGCCAGCAGTTTCGTCGGGGACAGGGGGTTAAATGAGCAGTTCTTC
j_call: TRBJ2-2; clone_size: -; cdr3_length: 15; d_call: -; v_call: TRBV18; cdr3_aa: CASSPGSLNTGELFF; cdr3_nt: TGTGCCAGCTCTCCAGGGTCGTTGAACACCGGGGAGCTGTTTTTT
j_call: TRBJ2-7; clone_size: few; cdr3_length: 15; d_call: -; v_call: TRBV4-1; cdr3_aa: CASSRGNGAAYEQYF; cdr3_nt: TGCGCCAGCAGCCGGGGTAACGGGGCAGCCTACGAGCAGTACTTC
j_call: TRBJ1-6; clone_size: -; cdr3_length: 16; d_call: TRBD1; v_call: TRBV5-6; cdr3_aa: CASSLALGQGNSPLHF; cdr3_nt: TGTGCCAGCAGCTTGGCCCTGGGACAGGGTAATTCACCCCTCCACTTT
j_call: TRBJ2-7; clone_size: -; cdr3_length: 15; d_call: TRBD2; v_call: TRBV6-5; cdr3_aa: CASRGLAAGVYEQYF; cdr3_nt: TGTGCCAGCAGAGGACTAGCGGCTGGGGTTTACGAGCAGTACTTC
j_call: TRBJ2-5; clone_size: -; cdr3_length: 12; d_call: -; v_call: TRBV10-3; cdr3_aa: CAISDRSGAQYF; cdr3_nt: TGTGCCATCAGTGACAGGTCGGGGGCCCAGTACTTC
j_call: TRBJ1-2; clone_size: -; cdr3_length: 13; d_call: -; v_call: TRBV25-1; cdr3_aa: CASSEFRYRGYTF; cdr3_nt: TGTGCCAGCAGTGAATTCAGGTATCGAGGCTACACCTTC
j_call: TRBJ2-6; clone_size: -; cdr3_length: 18; d_call: -; v_call: TRBV6-9; cdr3_aa: CASSDSQPRQSRANVLTF; cdr3_nt: TGTGCCAGCAGTGACTCCCAGCCTCGACAAAGTCGGGCCAACGTCCTGACTTTC
j_call: TRBJ2-3; clone_size: -; cdr3_length: 16; d_call: -; v_call: TRBV18; cdr3_aa: CASSQFTGTSTDTQYF; cdr3_nt: TGTGCCAGCTCACAATTTACGGGGACTAGCACAGATACGCAGTATTTT
j_call: TRBJ2-2; clone_size: few; cdr3_length: 15; d_call: -; v_call: TRBV18; cdr3_aa: CASSPPGRGTGELFF; cdr3_nt: TGTGCCAGCTCACCACCGGGACGAGGCACCGGGGAGCTGTTTTTT
j_call: TRBJ2-7; clone_size: -; cdr3_length: 15; d_call: -; v_call: TRBV28; cdr3_aa: CASLGRAVGSYEQYF; cdr3_nt: TGTGCCAGCCTCGGTCGGGCGGTTGGCTCCTACGAGCAGTACTTC
j_call: TRBJ1-2; clone_size: -; cdr3_length: 13; d_call: TRBD1; v_call: TRBV19; cdr3_aa: CASSRDRLYGYTF; cdr3_nt: TGTGCCAGTAGTAGGGACAGATTGTATGGCTACACCTTC
j_call: TRBJ1-2; clone_size: once; cdr3_length: 13; d_call: -; v_call: TRBV7-9; cdr3_aa: CASSLTANYGYTF; cdr3_nt: TGTGCCAGCAGCTTGACAGCAAACTATGGCTACACCTTC
j_call: TRBJ2-2; clone_size: -; cdr3_length: 14; d_call: -; v_call: TRBV7-8; cdr3_aa: CASSHEAWGGELFF; cdr3_nt: TGTGCCAGCAGCCACGAGGCGTGGGGCGGGGAGCTGTTTTTT
j_call: TRBJ1-2; clone_size: -; cdr3_length: 15; d_call: -; v_call: TRBV5-1; cdr3_aa: CASSSGGGASYGYTF; cdr3_nt: TGCGCCAGCAGCTCTGGTGGTGGGGCCTCCTATGGCTACACCTTC
j_call: TRBJ2-7; clone_size: -; cdr3_length: 13; d_call: -; v_call: TRBV29-1; cdr3_aa: CSALRVATYEQYF; cdr3_nt: TGCAGCGCTTTGAGGGTCGCCACCTACGAGCAGTACTTC
j_call: TRBJ2-4; clone_size: -; cdr3_length: 18; d_call: -; v_call: TRBV5-6; cdr3_aa: CASSAVSGLVLGKNIQYF; cdr3_nt: TGTGCCAGCAGCGCGGTCTCGGGATTGGTGTTAGGCAAAAACATTCAGTACTTC
j_call: TRBJ2-7; clone_size: -; cdr3_length: 14; d_call: TRBD1; v_call: TRBV18; cdr3_aa: CASSPRTGFDEQYF; cdr3_nt: TGTGCCAGCTCACCAAGGACAGGGTTCGACGAGCAGTACTTC
j_call: TRBJ2-5; clone_size: -; cdr3_length: 13; d_call: -; v_call: TRBV7-9; cdr3_aa: CASSRPEQETQYF; cdr3_nt: TGTGCCAGCAGCCGACCCGAGCAAGAGACCCAGTACTTC
j_call: TRBJ1-1; clone_size: -; cdr3_length: 15; d_call: -; v_call: TRBV7-3; cdr3_aa: CASSSRTGMNTEAFF; cdr3_nt: TGTGCCAGCAGCTCCCGGACGGGCATGAACACTGAAGCTTTCTTT
j_call: TRBJ2-3; clone_size: -; cdr3_length: 17; d_call: -; v_call: TRBV7-8; cdr3_aa: CASSLRYKAGSTDTQYF; cdr3_nt: TGTGCCAGCAGCTTAAGATATAAGGCAGGGTCGACAGATACGCAGTATTTT
j_call: TRBJ2-3; clone_size: -; cdr3_length: 14; d_call: TRBD1; v_call: TRBV9; cdr3_aa: CASSTRTGQDTQYF; cdr3_nt: TGTGCCAGCAGCACTCGGACAGGGCAAGATACGCAGTATTTT
j_call: TRBJ2-2; clone_size: -; cdr3_length: 15; d_call: -; v_call: TRBV6-5; cdr3_aa: CASWTFTTNTGELFF; cdr3_nt: TGTGCCAGCTGGACCTTCACCACGAACACCGGGGAGCTGTTTTTT
j_call: TRBJ2-1; clone_size: -; cdr3_length: 12; d_call: -; v_call: TRBV29-1; cdr3_aa: CSVEGVSNEQFF; cdr3_nt: TGCAGCGTTGAGGGGGTTTCAAATGAGCAGTTCTTC